This T cell receptor (beta chain) originates from a study of T cell clones after liver transplantation. Study information: As an antigen-independent comparator, third-party-reactive TCRbeta sequences came from pre-transplant mixed lymphocyte reactions.

Sequenced by immunoSEQ multiplex PCR; TCRdb stores in-frame clones only, minus some. The profile shows 90,000 to 120,000 clones, approximately 78% of them singletons. Germline CDR1 MGHDK, CDR2 SYGVNS. The CDR3 has 17 residues. The V end lost 5 bases, the J end lost 4 bases, and 23 bases lay between the germline ends. The genes are TRBV25-1 and TRBJ1-2, with a tentative D call TRBD1 (5 bases). This receptor was obtained from a human donor who received a liver transplant. The sample was CD4+ T cells from blood, taken before liver transplant. The chain's CDR3 is CASSFMLRDLGGYGYTF. The CDR3 DNA reads TGTGCCAGCAGTTTCATGCTCCGGGACCTCGGGGGCTATGGCTACACCTTC.